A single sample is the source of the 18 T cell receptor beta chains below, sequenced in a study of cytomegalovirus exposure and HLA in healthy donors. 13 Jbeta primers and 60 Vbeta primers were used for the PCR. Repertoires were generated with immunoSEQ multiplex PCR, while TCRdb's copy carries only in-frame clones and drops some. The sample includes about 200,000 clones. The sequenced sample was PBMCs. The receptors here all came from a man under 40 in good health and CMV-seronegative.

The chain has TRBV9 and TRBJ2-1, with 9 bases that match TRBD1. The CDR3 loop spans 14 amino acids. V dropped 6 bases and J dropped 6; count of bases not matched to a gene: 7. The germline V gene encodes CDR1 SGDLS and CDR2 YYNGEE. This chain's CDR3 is CASMRQGGSNEQFF. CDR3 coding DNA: TGTGCCAGCATGCGACAGGGGGGAAGCAATGAGCAGTTCTTC.

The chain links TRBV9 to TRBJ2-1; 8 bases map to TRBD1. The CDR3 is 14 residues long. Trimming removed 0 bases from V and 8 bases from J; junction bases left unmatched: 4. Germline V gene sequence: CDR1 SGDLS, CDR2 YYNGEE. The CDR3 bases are TGTGCCAGCAGCGTAGACGGACAGGGCTATGAGCAGTTCTTC. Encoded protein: CASSVDGQGYEQFF. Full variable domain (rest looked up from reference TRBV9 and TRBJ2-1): DSGVTQTPKHLITATGQRVTLRCSPRSGDLSVYWYQQSLDQGLQFLIQYYNGEERAKGNILERFSAQQFPDLHSELNLSSLELGDSALYFCASSVDGQGYEQFFGPGTRLTVL.

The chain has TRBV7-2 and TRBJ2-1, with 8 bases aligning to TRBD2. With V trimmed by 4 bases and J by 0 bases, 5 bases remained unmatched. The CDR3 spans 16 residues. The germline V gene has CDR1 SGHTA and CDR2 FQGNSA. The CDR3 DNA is TGTGCCAGCAGCTGGATAGCGGGGAGCTCCTACAATGAGCAGTTCTTC. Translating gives CASSWIAGSSYNEQFF.

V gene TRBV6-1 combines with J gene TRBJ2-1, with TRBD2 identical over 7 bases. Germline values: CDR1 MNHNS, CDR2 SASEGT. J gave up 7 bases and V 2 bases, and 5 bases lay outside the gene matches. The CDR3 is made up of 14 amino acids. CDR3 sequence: CASSELTSANEQFF. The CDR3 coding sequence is TGTGCCAGCAGTGAACTAACTAGCGCGAATGAGCAGTTCTTC.

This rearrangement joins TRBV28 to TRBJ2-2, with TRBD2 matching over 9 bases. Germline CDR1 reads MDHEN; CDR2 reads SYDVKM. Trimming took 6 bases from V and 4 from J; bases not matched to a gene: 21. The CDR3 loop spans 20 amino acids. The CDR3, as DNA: TGTGCCAGCAGCCCAGCGTTTGCGGGAGGGTGGGGCGACGGCACCGGGGAGCTGTTTTTT. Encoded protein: CASSPAFAGGWGDGTGELFF. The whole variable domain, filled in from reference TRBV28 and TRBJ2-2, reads DVKVTQSSRYLVKRTGEKVFLECVQDMDHENMFWYRQDPGLGLRLIYFSYDVKMKEKGDIPEGYSVSREKKERFSLILESASTNQTSMYLCASSPAFAGGWGDGTGELFFGEGSRLTVL.

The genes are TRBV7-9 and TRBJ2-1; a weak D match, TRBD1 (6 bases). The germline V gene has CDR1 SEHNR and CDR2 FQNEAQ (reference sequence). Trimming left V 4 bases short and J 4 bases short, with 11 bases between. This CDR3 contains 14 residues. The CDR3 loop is CASSSDRTYNEQFF. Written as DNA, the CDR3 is TGTGCCAGCAGCTCTGACAGGACGTACAATGAGCAGTTCTTC.

This chain's CDR3 is CAWSVLGQGPTEAFF. CDR3 sequence (DNA): TGTGCCTGGAGTGTATTGGGGCAGGGGCCCACTGAAGCTTTCTTT. This chain connects TRBV30 to TRBJ1-1, with TRBD1 as a possible D gene (6 bases). The CDR3 runs 15 residues. V was pared by 0 bases and J by 4 bases, with 15 bases between. Germline lookup yields CDR1 GTSNPN and CDR2 SVGIG (reference sequence).

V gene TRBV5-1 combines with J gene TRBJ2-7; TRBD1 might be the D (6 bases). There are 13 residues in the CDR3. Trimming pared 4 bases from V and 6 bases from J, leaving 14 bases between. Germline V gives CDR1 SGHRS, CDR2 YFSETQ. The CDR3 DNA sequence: TGCGCCAGCAGCCGGAACAGGGATGGCGAGCAGTACTTC. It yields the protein CASSRNRDGEQYF.

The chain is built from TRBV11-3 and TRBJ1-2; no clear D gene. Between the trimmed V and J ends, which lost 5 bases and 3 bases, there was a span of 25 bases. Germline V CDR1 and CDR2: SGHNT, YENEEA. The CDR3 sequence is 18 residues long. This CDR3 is CASSPREGETLPHYGYTF. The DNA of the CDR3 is TGTGCCAGCAGCCCCCGTGAGGGTGAGACACTACCTCACTATGGCTACACCTTC.

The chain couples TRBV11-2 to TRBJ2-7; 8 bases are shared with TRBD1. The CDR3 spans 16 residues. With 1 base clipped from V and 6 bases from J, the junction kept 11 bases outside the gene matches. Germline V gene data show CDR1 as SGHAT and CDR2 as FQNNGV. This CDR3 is CASSLGWGQGASEQYF. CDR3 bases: TGTGCCAGCAGCTTAGGTTGGGGGCAGGGGGCGTCCGAGCAGTACTTC.

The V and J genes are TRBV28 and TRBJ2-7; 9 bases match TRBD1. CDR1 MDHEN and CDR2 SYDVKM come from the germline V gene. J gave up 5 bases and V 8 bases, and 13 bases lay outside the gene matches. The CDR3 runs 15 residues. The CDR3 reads CASGAPGTGSHEQYF. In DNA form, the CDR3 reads TGTGCCAGCGGCGCCCCTGGGACAGGGTCCCACGAGCAGTACTTC.

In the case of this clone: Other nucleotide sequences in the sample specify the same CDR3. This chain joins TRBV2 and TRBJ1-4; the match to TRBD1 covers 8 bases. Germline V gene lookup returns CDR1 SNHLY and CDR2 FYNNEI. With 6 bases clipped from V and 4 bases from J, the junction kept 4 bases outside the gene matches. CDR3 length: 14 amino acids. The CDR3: CASSLDRGNEKLFF. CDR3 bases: TGTGCCAGCAGCCTCGACAGGGGTAATGAAAAACTGTTTTTT. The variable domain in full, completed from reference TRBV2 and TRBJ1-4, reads EPEVTQTPSHQVTQMGQEVILRCVPISNHLYFYWYRQILGQKVEFLVSFYNNEISEKSEIFDDQFSVERPDGSNFTLKIRSTKLEDSAMYFCASSLDRGNEKLFFGSGTQLSVL.

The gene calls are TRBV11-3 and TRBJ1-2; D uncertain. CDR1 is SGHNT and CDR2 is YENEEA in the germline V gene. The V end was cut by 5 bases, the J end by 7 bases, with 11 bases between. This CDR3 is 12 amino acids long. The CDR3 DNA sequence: TGTGCCAGCAGCACCCGACTAGGTGGCTACACCTTC. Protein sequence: CASSTRLGGYTF.

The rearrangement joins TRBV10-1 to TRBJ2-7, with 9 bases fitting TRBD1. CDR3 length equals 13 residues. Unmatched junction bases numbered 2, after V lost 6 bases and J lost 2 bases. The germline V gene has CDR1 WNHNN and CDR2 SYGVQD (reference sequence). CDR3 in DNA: TGCGCCAGCAGCGGGGACAGGGCCTACGAGCAGTACTTC. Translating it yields CASSGDRAYEQYF.

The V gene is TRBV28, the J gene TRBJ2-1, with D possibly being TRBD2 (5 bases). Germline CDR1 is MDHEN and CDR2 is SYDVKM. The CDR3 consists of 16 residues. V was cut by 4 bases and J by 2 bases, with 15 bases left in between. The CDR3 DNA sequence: TGTGCCAGCAGTTCGCTCGGGGAAGTCCCCTACAATGAGCAGTTCTTC. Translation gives CASSSLGEVPYNEQFF.

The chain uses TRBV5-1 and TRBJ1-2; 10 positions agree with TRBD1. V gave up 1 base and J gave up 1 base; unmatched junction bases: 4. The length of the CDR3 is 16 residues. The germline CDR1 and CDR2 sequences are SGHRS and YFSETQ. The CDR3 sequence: CASSLRRDRGNYGYTF. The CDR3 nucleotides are TGCGCCAGCAGCTTGCGGAGGGACAGGGGTAACTATGGCTACACCTTC.

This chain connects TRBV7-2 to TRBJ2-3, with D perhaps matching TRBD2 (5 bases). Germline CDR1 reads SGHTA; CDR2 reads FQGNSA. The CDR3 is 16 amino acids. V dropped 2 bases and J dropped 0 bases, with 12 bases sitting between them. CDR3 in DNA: TGTGCCAGCAGCTTAAATGGTGGCGGGAGCACAGATACGCAGTATTTT. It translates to CASSLNGGGSTDTQYF.

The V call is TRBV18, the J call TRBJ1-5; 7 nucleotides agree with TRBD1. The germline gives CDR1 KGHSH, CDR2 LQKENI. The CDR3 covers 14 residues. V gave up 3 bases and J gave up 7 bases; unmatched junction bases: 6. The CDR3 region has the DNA TGTGCCAGCTCACCCGGACAGGTTGGCCAGCCCCAGCATTTT. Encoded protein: CASSPGQVGQPQHF.